This section outlines one T cell receptor (beta chain) sequence together with its context. CDR1 SGDLS and CDR2 YYNGEE come from the germline V gene. With 4 bases clipped from V and 4 bases from J, the junction kept 7 bases outside the gene matches. The CDR3 spans 15 residues. This entry comes from a study of CD8+ T cells in alopecia areata. Background on the study: Treated patients took oral tofacitinib at 5 to 10 mg twice daily.

Sample treatment: oral pan-JAK inhibitor, 5-10 mg twice daily. PBMCs served as the source from which CD4+ and CD8+ T cells were sorted. RNA, once extracted, was reverse transcribed into cDNA for use as the sequencing template. Sequencing was performed with immunoSEQ multiplex PCR; in TCRdb, only in-frame clones are kept and a portion is missing. The data contain 120,000 to 150,000 clones, more than 85% of them seen just once; the ten biggest clones take up 13%. The material was CD8+ T cells sorted from blood, obtained at week 4, from a patient treated with tofacitinib. The chain combines TRBV9 with TRBJ2-3, with TRBD2 matching over 9 bases. The TCR was taken from a human donor with alopecia areata. The CDR3 loop reads CASSPSGTTADTQYF. The CDR3 region has the DNA TGTGCCAGCAGCCCTAGCGGGACCACTGCAGATACGCAGTATTTT. Full variable domain (missing parts from reference TRBV9 and TRBJ2-3): DSGVTQTPKHLITATGQRVTLRCSPRSGDLSVYWYQQSLDQGLQFLIQYYNGEERAKGNILERFSAQQFPDLHSELNLSSLELGDSALYFCASSPSGTTADTQYFGPGTRLTVL.